The entry below gives a single TCR beta chain sequence along with its context. The sample comes from a study of blood T cell repertoires in COVID-19. Study in general: Acute and convalescent COVID-19 specimens originated in the United States, Italy and Spain. T cells, B-cell-depleted T cells, or PBMCs provided the cDNA or gDNA that served as material.

TCRdb keeps only in-frame clones here, not all; method: immunoSEQ multiplex PCR. Of tens of thousands of clones in the sample, over 75% are singletons; the top ten hold 3.9%. V was trimmed by 5 bases and J by 2 bases, leaving 5 bases between them. CDR3 size: 12 residues. Germline CDR1 and CDR2: SEHNR and FQNEAQ (reference sequence). The sequencing sample was made of peripheral blood. The receptor comes from a human donor in a cohort sampled during active COVID-19. The V call is TRBV7-9, the J call TRBJ2-3; D call uncertain. The CDR3 nucleotides read TGTGCCAGCAGCCCTAACACAGATACGCAGTATTTT. Encoded protein: CASSPNTDTQYF.